The 21 T cell receptor beta chains listed next were all sequenced from one sample in a study of T-cell reconstitution after alpha-beta-depleted transplantation in children. Preparing the TCRbeta library involved the use of unique molecular identifiers. TCRdb called the PCR reads again in MiXCR, with one record for every CDR3 protein. This table holds 210,000 or so distinct CDR3 sequences, approximately 10% found once. The sample consisted of PBMCs from the stem cell graft donor, taken from the stem cell graft. The receptors originated from a human donor who donated a stem cell graft to a child with acute lymphoblastic leukemia.

This clonotype was found many times. The rearrangement joins TRBV5-4 to TRBJ2-1, with 10 bases matching TRBD2. This CDR3 contains 16 residues. V was clipped by 2 bases and J by 10 bases; unmatched bases: 12. Germline loops: CDR1 SGHNT, CDR2 YYREEE (reference sequence). The DNA for the CDR3 is TGTGCCAGCAGCTTCCCCGGACTAGCGGAACCTCGGGAGCAGTTCTTC. Protein: CASSFPGLAEPREQFF.

The sample holds many counts of this clonotype. The DNA of the CDR3 is TGCGCCAGCAGCTTGGTGTGGGGGAGCTCCTACAATGAGCAGTTCTTC. Amino acid sequence: CASSLVWGSSYNEQFF. The rearrangement joins TRBV5-1 to TRBJ2-1; D may be TRBD1 or TRBD2 (5 bases each). CDR1 and CDR2 from the germline V gene are SGHRS and YFSETQ. V was clipped by 0 bases and J by 0 bases, with 10 bases between them. The CDR3 is 16 amino acids.

This clonotype was seen a few times. The gene calls are TRBV7-9 and TRBJ1-1; 9 bases agree with TRBD1. The CDR3 is made up of 16 amino acids. Trimming cost V 5 bases and J 5 bases; bases outside gene matches: 12. Germline V gene data show CDR1 as SEHNR and CDR2 as FQNEAQ (reference sequence). The CDR3 DNA follows: TGTGCCAGCAGCCCCGGGACAGGGACACGTCGGACTGAAGCTTTCTTT. It translates to CASSPGTGTRRTEAFF.

This clonotype has just a few counts. V and J are TRBV7-9 and TRBJ1-2; D call uncertain. CDR1 and CDR2 (germline): SEHNR, FQNEAQ (reference sequence). Trimming pared 5 bases from V and 8 bases from J, leaving 12 bases between. CDR3 length equals 12 residues. CDR3: CASSPGLGGYTF. The CDR3, as DNA: TGTGCCAGCAGCCCCGGCCTGGGAGGCTACACCTTC.

The rearrangement joins TRBV5-1 to TRBJ2-5; D is uncertain. The germline V gene encodes CDR1 SGHRS and CDR2 YFSETQ. The CDR3 is made up of 14 amino acids. V was shortened by 5 bases and J by 1 base, with 12 bases between the two germline ends. Written as DNA, the CDR3 is TGCGCCAGCAGAAGAGTCCCCACCCAAGAGACCCAGTACTTC. Translation: CASRRVPTQETQYF.

Many counts were recorded for this clonotype. The rearrangement links TRBV11-1 to TRBJ1-1; D gene uncertain. The V end lost 2 bases, the J end lost 2 bases, and 6 bases lay between the germline ends. The CDR3 consists of 13 residues. Germline assignment: CDR1 SGHAT and CDR2 FQDESV (reference sequence). This CDR3 is CASSLFKNTEAFF. In DNA form, the CDR3 reads TGTGCCAGCAGCTTATTTAAAAACACTGAAGCTTTCTTT.

The V and J genes are TRBV6-5 and TRBJ2-1; D is undetermined. Deletions cut 0 bases from V and 10 bases from J, with 13 bases between. Germline assignment: CDR1 MNHEY and CDR2 SVGAGI. This CDR3 contains 14 residues. The CDR3: CASSYSGPGGEQFF. In DNA form, the CDR3 reads TGTGCCAGCAGTTACTCGGGCCCCGGTGGAGAGCAGTTCTTC.

This clonotype was observed at least ten times. The V and J genes are TRBV5-1 and TRBJ1-2; a possible D gene is TRBD1 (5 bases). The V end lost 1 base, the J end lost 1 base, and 11 bases lay between the germline ends. CDR3 length: 15 amino acids. Germline CDR1 is SGHRS and CDR2 is YFSETQ. CDR3 region: CASSLYGQVNYGYTF. The CDR3 bases are TGCGCCAGCAGCTTGTACGGACAAGTTAACTATGGCTACACCTTC.

This clonotype has just a few counts. V usage is TRBV9 and J usage is TRBJ1-6, with TRBD1 matching over 7 bases. Germline V gene data show CDR1 as SGDLS and CDR2 as YYNGEE. Trimming at V came to 4 bases and at J to 8 bases, leaving 6 bases not matched to a gene. The CDR3 sequence is 14 residues long. The CDR3 coding sequence is TGTGCCAGCAGCTACACAGGGGTACATTCACCCCTCCACTTT. This gives the protein CASSYTGVHSPLHF.

This clonotype showed up just a few times. The gene calls are TRBV2 and TRBJ2-7; perhaps TRBD2 as D (5 bases). Germline V gene sequence: CDR1 SNHLY, CDR2 FYNNEI. The CDR3 consists of 12 residues. In nucleotides, the CDR3 is TGTACGTCCCGGGATTTTCGTTACGAGCAGTACTTC. It encodes CTSRDFRYEQYF.

At least ten counts were recorded for this clonotype. This chain links TRBV6-5 with TRBJ1-3, with 9 positions matching TRBD1. This CDR3 is built from 17 residues. CDR1 and CDR2 from the germline V gene are MNHEY and SVGAGI. Trimming removed 2 bases from V and 3 bases from J; junction bases left unmatched: 8. The CDR3 nucleotides read TGTGCCAGCAGTTACACAGAGACAGGGGGAAGTGGAAACACCATATATTTT. Its translation is CASSYTETGGSGNTIYF.

The V call is TRBV5-6, the J call TRBJ1-4, with 8 bases identical to TRBD1. CDR1 SGHDT and CDR2 YYEEEE come from the germline V gene. The CDR3 runs 16 residues. V was pared by 3 bases and J by 0 bases, with 4 bases of the junction left unmatched. This chain's CDR3 is CASSWATGATNEKLFF. CDR3 DNA: TGTGCCAGCAGCTGGGCGACAGGGGCAACTAATGAAAAACTGTTTTTT.

This clonotype was seen only a few times. The chain employs TRBV12-3 or TRBV12-4 and TRBJ1-1; weak D call: TRBD1 (5 bases). Trimming removed 3 bases from V and 0 bases from J, with 8 bases in between. The CDR3 has 14 amino acids. CDR3 nucleotides: TGTGCCAGCAGTTTCGGGGACTTGAACACTGAAGCTTTCTTT. Encoded protein: CASSFGDLNTEAFF.

This clonotype appeared a few times. The rearrangement links TRBV10-3 to TRBJ1-4; 12 bases match TRBD1. Germline loops: CDR1 ENHRY, CDR2 SYGVKD. CDR3 size: 13 residues. The ends lost 6 bases at V and 8 bases at J; junction bases unmatched: 1. The CDR3 DNA is TGTGCCATCAGGGGGACAGGGGGCGAAAAACTGTTTTTT. Amino acid sequence: CAIRGTGGEKLFF.

This clonotype was detected a few times. The V call is TRBV12-3 or TRBV12-4, the J call TRBJ1-2, with 7 nucleotides matching TRBD1. V dropped 10 bases and J dropped 4; count of bases not matched to a gene: 9. The CDR3 length is 13 residues. In DNA, the CDR3 is TGTGCCACTGGGGCACAGGGGATCTATGGCTACACCTTC. Translated: CATGAQGIYGYTF.

This clonotype was seen a handful of times. The chain combines TRBV5-6 with TRBJ1-2; D is possibly TRBD1 (5 bases). Germline-derived CDR1 and CDR2 are SGHDT and YYEEEE. Trimming removed 0 bases at V and 4 bases at J, with 10 bases between. The CDR3 is 14 amino acids. The CDR3 region is CASSLVGDPYGYTF. The CDR3 DNA follows: TGTGCCAGCAGCTTGGTGGGGGACCCCTATGGCTACACCTTC.

The sample holds many counts of this clonotype. The rearrangement joins TRBV6-5 to TRBJ2-1; D perhaps matches TRBD1 (6 bases). This CDR3 is 16 amino acids long. Germline V gives CDR1 MNHEY, CDR2 SVGAGI. Trimming cost V 6 bases and J 2 bases, with 17 bases left between them. The CDR3 loop reads CASRGLGTLTYNEQFF. CDR3 DNA: TGTGCCAGCAGAGGACTCGGGACACTTACCTACAATGAGCAGTTCTTC.

The chain uses TRBV20-1 and TRBJ2-7; 7 bases fit TRBD1. Per the germline V gene, CDR1 is DFQATT and CDR2 is SNEGSKA (reference sequence). V lost 5 bases to trimming and J lost 4 bases; unmatched junction nucleotides: 11. This CDR3 region has 14 residues. The CDR3 loop is CSASNPQGIYEQYF. The CDR3 DNA reads TGCAGTGCTTCAAACCCACAGGGGATATACGAGCAGTACTTC.

Ten or more counts support this clonotype. This chain links TRBV6-5 with TRBJ1-5; the D is unclear. CDR3 size: 14 residues. Germline V gene data show CDR1 as MNHEY and CDR2 as SVGAGI. V gave up 2 bases and J gave up 2 bases, with 7 bases separating them. CDR3 DNA sequence: TGTGCCAGCAGTTACACCGGAGGCAATCAGCCCCAGCATTTT. Translating it yields CASSYTGGNQPQHF.

This clonotype occurred once. This chain uses TRBV4-1 with TRBJ1-5; perhaps TRBD1 as D (5 bases). The V gene lost 4 bases and the J gene lost 0 bases, with 10 bases spanning the gap. The length of the CDR3 is 15 residues. CDR1 and CDR2 from the germline V gene are MGHRA and YSYEKL. CDR3 amino acids: CASSLRQTSNQPQHF. The CDR3 DNA sequence: TGCGCCAGCAGCCTCAGACAGACTAGCAATCAGCCCCAGCATTTT.

Ten or more counts support this clonotype. This rearrangement joins TRBV6-5 to TRBJ1-2; 8 bases agree with TRBD1. V was pared by 4 bases and J by 11 bases, with 15 bases of the junction left unmatched. Germline V gene data show CDR1 as MNHEY and CDR2 as SVGAGI. The CDR3 covers 15 residues. CDR3 sequence: CASSSSNRDRGRYTF. The CDR3 nucleotides read TGTGCCAGCAGTTCATCCAACCGTGACAGGGGAAGGTACACCTTC.